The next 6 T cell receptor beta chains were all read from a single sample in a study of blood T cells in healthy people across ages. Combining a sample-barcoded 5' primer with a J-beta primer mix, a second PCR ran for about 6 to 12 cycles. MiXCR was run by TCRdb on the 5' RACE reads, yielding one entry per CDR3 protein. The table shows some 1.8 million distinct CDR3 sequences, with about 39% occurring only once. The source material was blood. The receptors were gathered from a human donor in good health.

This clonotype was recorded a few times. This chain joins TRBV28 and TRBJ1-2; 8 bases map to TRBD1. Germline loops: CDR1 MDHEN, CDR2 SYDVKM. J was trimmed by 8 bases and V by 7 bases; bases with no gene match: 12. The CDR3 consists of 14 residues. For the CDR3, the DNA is TGTGCCAGCACCAAACCCCGGACAGGGTACGGCTACACCTTC. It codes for CASTKPRTGYGYTF.

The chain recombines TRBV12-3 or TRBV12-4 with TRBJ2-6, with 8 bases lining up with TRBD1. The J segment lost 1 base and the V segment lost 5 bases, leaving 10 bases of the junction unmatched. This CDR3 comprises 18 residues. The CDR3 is CASSLSQGALSGANVLTF. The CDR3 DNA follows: TGTGCCAGCAGTCTATCTCAGGGGGCGCTTTCTGGGGCCAACGTCCTGACTTTC.

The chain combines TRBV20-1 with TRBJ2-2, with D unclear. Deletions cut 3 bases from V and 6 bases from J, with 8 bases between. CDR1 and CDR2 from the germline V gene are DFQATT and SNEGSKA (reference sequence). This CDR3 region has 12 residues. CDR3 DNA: TGCAGTGCTAGGTTTGGGCCCGGGGAGCTGTTTTTT. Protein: CSARFGPGELFF.

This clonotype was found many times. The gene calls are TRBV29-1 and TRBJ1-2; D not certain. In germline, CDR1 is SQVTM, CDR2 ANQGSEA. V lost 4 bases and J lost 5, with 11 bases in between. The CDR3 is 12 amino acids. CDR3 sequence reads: CSVGSDTYGYTF. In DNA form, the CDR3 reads TGCAGCGTTGGATCAGACACTTATGGCTACACCTTC. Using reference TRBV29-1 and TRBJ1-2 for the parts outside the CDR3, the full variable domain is SAVISQKPSRDICQRGTSLTIQCQVDSQVTMMFWYRQQPGQSLTLIATANQGSEATYESGFVIDKFPISRPNLTFSTLTVSNMSPEDSSIYLCSVGSDTYGYTFGSGTRLTVV.

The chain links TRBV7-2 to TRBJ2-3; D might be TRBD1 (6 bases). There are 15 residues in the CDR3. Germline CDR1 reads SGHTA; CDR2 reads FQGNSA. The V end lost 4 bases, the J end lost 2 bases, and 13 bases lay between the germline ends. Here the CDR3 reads CASSYGQILTDTQYF. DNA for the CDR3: TGTGCCAGCAGCTACGGACAGATACTCACAGATACGCAGTATTTT.

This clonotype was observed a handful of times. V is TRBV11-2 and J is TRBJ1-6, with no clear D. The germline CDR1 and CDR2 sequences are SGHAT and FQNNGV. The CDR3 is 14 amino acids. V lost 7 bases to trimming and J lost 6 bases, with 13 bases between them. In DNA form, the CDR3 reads TGTGCCAGCACCGCGGTGGGTGCTAATTCACCCCTCCACTTT. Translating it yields CASTAVGANSPLHF.